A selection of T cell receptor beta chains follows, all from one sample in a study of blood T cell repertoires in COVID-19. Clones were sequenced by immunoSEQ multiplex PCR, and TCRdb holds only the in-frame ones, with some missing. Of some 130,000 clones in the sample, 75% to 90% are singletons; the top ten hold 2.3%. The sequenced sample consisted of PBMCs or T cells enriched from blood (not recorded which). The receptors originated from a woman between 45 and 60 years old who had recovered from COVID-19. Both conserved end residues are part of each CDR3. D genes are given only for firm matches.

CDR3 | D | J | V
CASSLQGPNQPQHF | - | TRBJ1-5 | TRBV6-5
CSVEEQGNYGYTF | TRBD1 | TRBJ1-2 | TRBV29-1
CASSAPGTGVNYGYTF | TRBD1 | TRBJ1-2 | TRBV2
CASRSGQGEGEQFF | TRBD1 | TRBJ2-1 | TRBV5-1
CASSLDGGGTDTQYF | TRBD2 | TRBJ2-3 | TRBV5-1
CASRDRADGNTIYF | TRBD1 | TRBJ1-3 | TRBV5-1
CASSLGLPTSPLHF | - | TRBJ1-6 | TRBV7-2
CASSLEGYGYTF | - | TRBJ1-2 | TRBV7-9
CASRGGQRVDTIYF | - | TRBJ1-3 | TRBV2
CASSPFLAGGKETQYF | TRBD2 | TRBJ2-5 | TRBV27
CASSPSVVSGANVLTF | - | TRBJ2-6 | TRBV5-1
CASSGGPGTVREQFF | TRBD1 | TRBJ2-1 | TRBV9
CASSPGLLGAYNEQFF | - | TRBJ2-1 | TRBV19
CASMRQGAGTEAFF | TRBD1 | TRBJ1-1 | TRBV5-6
CASSRGLAGEETQYF | TRBD2 | TRBJ2-5 | TRBV4-3
CAWSVNRIYEQYF | - | TRBJ2-7 | TRBV30
CSVARGGGTDTQYF | - | TRBJ2-3 | TRBV29-1
CASGFLTGFGTQYQETQYF | - | TRBJ2-5 | TRBV12-5
CASSQDGAGPNEKLFF | - | TRBJ1-4 | TRBV4-1
CASSLASDRSTEAFF | - | TRBJ1-1 | TRBV7-2
CASSLRTGTLASSYNSPLHF | TRBD1 | TRBJ1-6 | TRBV27
CASSPGGYEQYF | TRBD1 | TRBJ2-7 | TRBV6-2/TRBV6-3
CASSSTGANYEQYF | TRBD1 | TRBJ2-7 | TRBV7-2
CASSRGQSLDNEQFF | - | TRBJ2-1 | TRBV7-7
CASSLIWDRGGGYTF | TRBD1 | TRBJ1-2 | TRBV7-3
CASSSDDRGYGYTF | TRBD1 | TRBJ1-2 | TRBV5-1
CASSSEGTANTGELFF | TRBD1 | TRBJ2-2 | TRBV7-8
CASSLEAWTGDSPLHF | TRBD1 | TRBJ1-6 | TRBV7-6
CASSHRLTGSAGYTF | - | TRBJ1-2 | TRBV6-5
CASSLEVAHNEQFF | - | TRBJ2-1 | TRBV5-1
CASSLSLSSYEQYF | - | TRBJ2-7 | TRBV5-1
CASSEVDIIAYEQYF | - | TRBJ2-7 | TRBV2